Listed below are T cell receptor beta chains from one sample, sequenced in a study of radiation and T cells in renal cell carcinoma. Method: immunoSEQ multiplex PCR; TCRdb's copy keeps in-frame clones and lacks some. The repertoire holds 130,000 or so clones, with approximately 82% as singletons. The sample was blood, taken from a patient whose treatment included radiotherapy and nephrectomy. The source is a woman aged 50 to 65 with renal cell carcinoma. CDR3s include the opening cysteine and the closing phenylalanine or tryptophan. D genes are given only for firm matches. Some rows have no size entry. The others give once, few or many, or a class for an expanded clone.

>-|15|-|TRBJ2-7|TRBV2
CASTLGGLGSYEQYF
TGTGCCAGCACCCTGGGCGGCCTCGGATCATACGAGCAGTACTTC
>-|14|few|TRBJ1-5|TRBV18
CASSPGGGNQPQHF
TGTGCCAGCTCACCGGGAGGGGGCAATCAGCCCCAGCATTTT
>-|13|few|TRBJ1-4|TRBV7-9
CASSLFGGEKLFF
TGTGCCAGCAGCTTATTTGGGGGTGAAAAACTGTTTTTT
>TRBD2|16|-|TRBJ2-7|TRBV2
CASSEAGLAGGDEQYF
TGTGCCAGCAGTGAAGCAGGACTAGCGGGAGGGGACGAGCAGTACTTC
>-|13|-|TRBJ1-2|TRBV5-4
CASSQERYFGYTF
TGCGCCAGCAGCCAAGAGCGTTACTTCGGCTACACCTTC
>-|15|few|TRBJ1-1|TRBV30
CAWSVRTQGGTEAFF
TGTGCCTGGAGTGTCCGAACACAGGGCGGCACTGAAGCTTTCTTT
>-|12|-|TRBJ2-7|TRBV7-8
CASSSHLSEQYF
TGTGCCAGCAGCTCCCATCTTTCGGAGCAGTACTTC
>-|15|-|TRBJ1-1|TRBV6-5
CASSFAPGPTTEAFF
TGTGCCAGCAGTTTCGCGCCGGGACCTACCACTGAAGCTTTCTTT
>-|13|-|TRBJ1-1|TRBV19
CASGPGLNTEAFF
TGTGCCAGTGGGCCGGGCCTGAACACTGAAGCTTTCTTT
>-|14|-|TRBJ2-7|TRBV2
CASSQDVGAYEQYF
TGTGCCAGCTCACAGGATGTGGGGGCCTACGAGCAGTACTTC
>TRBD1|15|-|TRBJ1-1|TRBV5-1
CASSSTGVGGTEAFF
TGCGCCAGCAGCTCGACAGGGGTTGGCGGGACTGAAGCTTTCTTT
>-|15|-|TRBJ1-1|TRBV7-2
CASSSNGGQNTEAFF
TGTGCCAGCAGCTCTAATGGAGGACAGAACACTGAAGCTTTCTTT
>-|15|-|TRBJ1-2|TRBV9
CASSAPSAMGYGYTF
TGTGCCAGCAGCGCACCCAGCGCAATGGGTTATGGCTACACCTTC
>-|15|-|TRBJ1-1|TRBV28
CASIAGGPSYTEAFF
TGTGCCAGCATCGCGGGGGGACCTTCCTACACTGAAGCTTTCTTT
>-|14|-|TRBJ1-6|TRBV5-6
CASSLRGGNSPLHF
TGTGCCAGCAGCTTGAGGGGAGGGAATTCACCCCTCCACTTT
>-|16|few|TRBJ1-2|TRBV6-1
CASSEPWGLNRFGYTF
TGTGCCAGCAGTGAACCGTGGGGACTCAACCGGTTCGGCTACACCTTC
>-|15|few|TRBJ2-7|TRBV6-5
CASSREQGVTYEQYF
TGTGCCAGCAGTCGAGAACAGGGAGTTACCTACGAGCAGTACTTC
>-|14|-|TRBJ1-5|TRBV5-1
CASSLDGPREPQHF
TGCGCCAGCAGCTTGGATGGGCCCCGGGAGCCCCAGCATTTT
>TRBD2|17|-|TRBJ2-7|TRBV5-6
CASSIGLAGGAGNEQYF
TGTGCCAGCAGCATAGGACTAGCGGGAGGGGCCGGGAACGAGCAGTACTTC
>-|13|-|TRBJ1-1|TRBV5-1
CASSPVVNTEAFF
TGCGCCAGCAGCCCGGTCGTGAACACTGAAGCTTTCTTT